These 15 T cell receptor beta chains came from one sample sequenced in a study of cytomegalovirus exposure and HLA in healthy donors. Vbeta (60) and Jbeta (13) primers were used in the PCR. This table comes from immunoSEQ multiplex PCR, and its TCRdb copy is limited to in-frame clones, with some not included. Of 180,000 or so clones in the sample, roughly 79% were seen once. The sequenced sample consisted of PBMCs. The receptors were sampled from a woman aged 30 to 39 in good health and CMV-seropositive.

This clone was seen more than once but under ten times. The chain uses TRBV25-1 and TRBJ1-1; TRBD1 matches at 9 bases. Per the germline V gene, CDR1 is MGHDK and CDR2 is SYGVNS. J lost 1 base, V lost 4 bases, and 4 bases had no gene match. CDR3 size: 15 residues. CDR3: CASSAPDRGNTEAFF. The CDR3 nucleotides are TGTGCCAGCAGTGCCCCGGACAGGGGGAACACTGAAGCTTTCTTT.

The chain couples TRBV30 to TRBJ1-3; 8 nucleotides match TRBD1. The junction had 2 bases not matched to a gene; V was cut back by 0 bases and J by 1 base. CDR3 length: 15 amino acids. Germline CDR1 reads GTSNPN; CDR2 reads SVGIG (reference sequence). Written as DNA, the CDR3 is TGTGCCTGGAGTGTATGGACAGGGTCTGGAAACACCATATATTTT. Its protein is CAWSVWTGSGNTIYF.

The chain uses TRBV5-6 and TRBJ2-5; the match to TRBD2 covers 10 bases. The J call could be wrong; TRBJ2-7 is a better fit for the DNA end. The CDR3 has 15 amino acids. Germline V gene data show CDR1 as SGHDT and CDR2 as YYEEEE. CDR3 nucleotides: TGTGCCAGCAGGCTAGCGGGGGCCCCCTGGGGCGAGCAGTACTTC. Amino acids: CASRLAGAPWGEQYF.

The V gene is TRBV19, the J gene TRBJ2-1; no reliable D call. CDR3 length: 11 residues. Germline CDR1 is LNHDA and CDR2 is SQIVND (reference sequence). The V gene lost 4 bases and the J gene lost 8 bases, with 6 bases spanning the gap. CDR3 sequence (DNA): TGTGCCAGTAGTACCAAATATGAGCAGTTCTTC. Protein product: CASSTKYEQFF.

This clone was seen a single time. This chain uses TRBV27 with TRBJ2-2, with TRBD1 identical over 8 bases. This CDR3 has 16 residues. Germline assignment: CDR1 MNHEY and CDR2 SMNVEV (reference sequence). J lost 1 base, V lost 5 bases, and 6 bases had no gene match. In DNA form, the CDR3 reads TGTGCCAGCAGTCACCAGGGGGCGCTGAACACCGGGGAGCTGTTTTTT. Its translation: CASSHQGALNTGELFF.

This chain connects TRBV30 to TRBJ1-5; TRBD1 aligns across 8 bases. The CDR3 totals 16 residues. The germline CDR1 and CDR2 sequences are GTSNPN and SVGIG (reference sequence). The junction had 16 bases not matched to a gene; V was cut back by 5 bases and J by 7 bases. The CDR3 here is CAWAGQGILLGQPQHF. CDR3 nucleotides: TGTGCCTGGGCCGGACAGGGAATTCTTCTAGGGCAGCCCCAGCATTTT.

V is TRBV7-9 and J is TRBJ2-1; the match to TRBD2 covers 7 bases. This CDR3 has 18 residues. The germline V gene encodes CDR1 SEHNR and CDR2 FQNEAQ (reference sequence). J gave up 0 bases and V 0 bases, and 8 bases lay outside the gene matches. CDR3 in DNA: TGTGCCAGCAGCTTAGCGCGGGCTAGCGGAAGCTCCTACAATGAGCAGTTCTTC. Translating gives CASSLARASGSSYNEQFF.

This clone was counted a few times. For the CDR3, the DNA is TGTGCCACACGGGACAGGCCCGACCGATCAAATCAGCCCCAGCATTTT. As protein: CATRDRPDRSNQPQHF. V and J are TRBV19 and TRBJ1-5, with 8 bases fitting TRBD1. The J segment lost 4 bases and the V segment lost 10 bases, leaving 15 bases of the junction unmatched. This CDR3 comprises 16 residues. In germline, CDR1 is LNHDA, CDR2 SQIVND (reference sequence).

The CDR3, as DNA: TGTGCCAGTACCTCTAGTTTCGGCAGGTCGGGACAAGAGACCCAGTACTTC. Amino acid sequence: CASTSSFGRSGQETQYF. The chain is built from TRBV19 and TRBJ2-5, with D possibly being TRBD2 (5 bases). With 7 bases removed from V and 2 bases from J, the gap between germline ends came to 23 bases. This CDR3 has 17 residues. Germline lookup yields CDR1 LNHDA and CDR2 SQIVND (reference sequence).

The CDR3 is CASSQQLRNTEAFF. The CDR3, as DNA: TGTGCCAGCAGCCAACAGCTACGGAACACTGAAGCTTTCTTT. The chain links TRBV5-6 to TRBJ1-1; no clear D. CDR1 is SGHDT and CDR2 is YYEEEE in the germline V gene. V dropped 4 bases and J dropped 1 base, with 11 bases sitting between them. The CDR3 has 14 amino acids.

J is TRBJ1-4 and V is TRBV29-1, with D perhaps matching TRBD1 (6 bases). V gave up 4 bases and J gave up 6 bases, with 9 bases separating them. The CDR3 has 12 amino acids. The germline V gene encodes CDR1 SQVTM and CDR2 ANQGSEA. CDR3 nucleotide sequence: TGCAGCGTTGTACAGGGTGATGAAAAACTGTTTTTT. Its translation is CSVVQGDEKLFF.

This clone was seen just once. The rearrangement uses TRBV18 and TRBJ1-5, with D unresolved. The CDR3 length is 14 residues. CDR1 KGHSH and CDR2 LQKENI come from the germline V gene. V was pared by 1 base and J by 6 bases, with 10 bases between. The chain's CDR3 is CASSPQRVGQPQHF. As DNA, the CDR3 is TGTGCCAGCTCACCACAACGGGTGGGTCAGCCCCAGCATTTT. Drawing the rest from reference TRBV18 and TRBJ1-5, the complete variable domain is NAGVMQNPRHLVRRRGQEARLRCSPMKGHSHVYWYRQLPEEGLKFMVYLQKENIIDESGMPKERFSAEFPKEGPSILRIQQVVRGDSAAYFCASSPQRVGQPQHFGDGTRLSIL.

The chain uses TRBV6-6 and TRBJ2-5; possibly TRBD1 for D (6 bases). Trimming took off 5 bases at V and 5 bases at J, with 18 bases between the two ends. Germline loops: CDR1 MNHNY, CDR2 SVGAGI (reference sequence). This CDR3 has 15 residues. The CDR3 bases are TGTGCCAGCAGTCGACCAGGGGTTCAGGGGGAGACCCAGTACTTC. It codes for CASSRPGVQGETQYF.

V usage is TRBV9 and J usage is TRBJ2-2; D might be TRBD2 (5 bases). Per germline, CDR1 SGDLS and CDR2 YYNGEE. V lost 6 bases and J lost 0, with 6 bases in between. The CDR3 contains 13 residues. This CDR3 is CASNSANTGELFF. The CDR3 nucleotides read TGTGCCAGCAATAGCGCGAACACCGGGGAGCTGTTTTTT.

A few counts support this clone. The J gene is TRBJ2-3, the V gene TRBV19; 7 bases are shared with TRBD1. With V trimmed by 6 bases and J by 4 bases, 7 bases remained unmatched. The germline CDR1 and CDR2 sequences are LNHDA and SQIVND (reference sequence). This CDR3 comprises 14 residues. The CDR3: CASRHRGLADTQYF. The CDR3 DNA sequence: TGTGCCAGTAGGCACAGGGGATTGGCAGATACGCAGTATTTT.